This T cell receptor (beta chain) was documented in a study of prognosis after radiotherapy for stage I lung cancer. At the level of the study: Every lung cancer patient of the non-small cell type was deemed medically inoperable.

V was clipped by 0 bases and J by 1 base, with 22 bases between them. The CDR3 extends over 19 amino acids. Germline CDR1 and CDR2: SQVTM and ANQGSEA. A remark on this clonotype: Antigen: not known.

The TCR beta CDR3 region was amplified from genomic DNA, with two rounds of multiplex PCR being used for the amplification. Initially, in first-round PCR, primers specific to each TRBV and TRBJ gene were used. TCRdb itself ran the multiplex PCR reads through MiXCR, one entry per CDR3 protein. The sample carries 15,000 or so distinct CDR3 sequences, about 46% recorded once. Collection of peripheral blood, in a volume of six milliliters, was performed at each of two time points. The study, taken as a whole, reports: The question of whether the expanded TCR clones were tumor-specific was not determined. Counts of unique TCR clones fell following stereotactic body radiation therapy, median roughly 9,900 versus 7,200.

This chain links TRBV29-1 with TRBJ2-4; D gene unclear. The TCR sequence derives from a donor aged 50 or older with non-small cell lung cancer. Sequencing used PBMCs, obtained before or after stereotactic body radiation therapy (not recorded which). CDR3: CSVEDPLGSDPLAKNIQYF. CDR3 coding DNA: TGCAGCGTTGAAGATCCTTTGGGATCCGATCCCTTGGCCAAAAACATTCAGTACTTC.